Each of the 15 T cell receptor beta chains below was sequenced from the same sample in a study of blood T cell repertoires in COVID-19 (dated by TCRdb to the early 2020s). Library creation used the immunoSEQ multiplex PCR assay. Not all clones reach the TCRdb copy of this immuneACCESS table, which keeps in-frame sequences only. Checked studies attribute under half of the gap to unresolved V genes and leave the rest unexplained. Counted in this sample were 250,000 to 300,000 clones; roughly nine tenths of them appeared once. Around 1.3% of the sample is in the top ten clones. Sequenced sample: PBMCs or T cells enriched from blood (not recorded which). These receptors originate from a human donor in a cohort exposed to, infected with or recovered from COVID-19 (not recorded which). The donor label of this sample is uncertain.

The CDR3 sequence is CASSFGPTQNEQFF. The DNA for the CDR3 is TGTGCCAGCAGCTTTGGTCCGACTCAAAATGAGCAGTTCTTC. This sequence joins TRBV7-9 and TRBJ2-1, with unresolved D. Trimming cost V 3 bases and J 7 bases, with 13 bases left between them. The V gene's germline CDR1 is SEHNR and CDR2 FQNEAQ (reference sequence). There are 14 residues in the CDR3.

In nucleotides, the CDR3 is TGTGCCAGCAGCTTCGTTACAGGCTGGGGCTACACCTTC. Translation: CASSFVTGWGYTF. The chain links TRBV7-9 to TRBJ1-2; D perhaps matches TRBD1 (5 bases). The length of the CDR3 is 13 residues. Trimming left V 3 bases short and J 8 bases short, with 13 bases between. Germline CDR1 and CDR2: SEHNR and FQNEAQ (reference sequence). Full variable domain (outside the CDR3, taken from reference TRBV7-9 and TRBJ1-2): DTGVSQNPRHKITKRGQNVTFRCDPISEHNRLYWYRQTLGQGPEFLTYFQNEAQLEKSRLLSDRFSAERPKGSFSTLEIQRTEQGDSAMYLCASSFVTGWGYTFGSGTRLTVV.

This chain uses TRBV6-5 with TRBJ1-2, with no clear D. The CDR3 is made up of 14 amino acids. Trimming left V 2 bases short and J 1 base short, with 8 bases between. CDR1 is MNHEY, CDR2 SVGAGI, per germline. Written as DNA, the CDR3 is TGTGCCAGCAGTTACGCGGGGATTAACTATGGCTACACCTTC. Translating it yields CASSYAGINYGYTF.

V gene TRBV3-1 (or the pseudogene TRBV3-2) combines with J gene TRBJ1-1; the D gene is possibly TRBD1 (5 bases). Trimming shortened V by 0 bases and J by 2 bases, and 7 bases separated the two germline ends. CDR3 length: 14 residues. CDR1 is LGHDT and CDR2 is YNNKEL in the germline V gene (reference sequence). The CDR3 region is CASSQETANTEAFF. The CDR3 bases are TGTGCCAGCAGCCAAGAGACAGCAAACACTGAAGCTTTCTTT.

This chain uses TRBV7-2 with TRBJ1-1; D gene ambiguous. Trimming removed 1 base at V and 7 bases at J, with 7 bases between. Germline V CDR1 and CDR2: SGHTA, FQGNSA. CDR3 length: 12 amino acids. CDR3 region: CASSLVPDEAFF. As DNA, the CDR3 is TGTGCCAGCAGCTTAGTCCCAGATGAAGCTTTCTTT. Full variable domain (outside the CDR3, taken from reference TRBV7-2 and TRBJ1-1): GAGVSQSPSNKVTEKGKDVELRCDPISGHTALYWYRQSLGQGLEFLIYFQGNSAPDKSGLPSDRFSAERTGGSVSTLTIQRTQQEDSAVYLCASSLVPDEAFFGQGTRLTVV.

The CDR3 DNA sequence: TGTGCCAGCAGCTTATTTGGGGCGGCCGGAAACACCATATATTTT. Translated: CASSLFGAAGNTIYF. The chain links TRBV5-4 to TRBJ1-3; maybe TRBD1 (5 bases). Germline CDR1 SGHNT, CDR2 YYREEE (reference sequence). This CDR3 spans 15 amino acids. Deletions cut 2 bases from V and 4 bases from J, with 13 bases between.

The chain recombines TRBV18 with TRBJ2-7; 7 bases match TRBD1. The germline CDR1 and CDR2 sequences are KGHSH and LQKENI. With 1 base clipped from V and 6 bases from J, the junction kept 6 bases outside the gene matches. This CDR3 comprises 14 residues. CDR3 in DNA: TGTGCCAGCTCACCACAGCAAAACAGGGGCGAGCAGTACTTC. Protein product: CASSPQQNRGEQYF.

The rearrangement uses TRBV9 and TRBJ2-3, with D tentatively TRBD1 (6 bases). Trimming removed 0 bases from V and 9 bases from J, with 17 bases in between. This CDR3 spans 15 amino acids. CDR1 SGDLS and CDR2 YYNGEE come from the germline V gene. CDR3 sequence reads: CASSVGQDSQWTQYF. In nucleotides, the CDR3 is TGTGCCAGCAGCGTAGGGCAGGACAGCCAGTGGACGCAGTATTTT. Looking up the rest from reference TRBV9 and TRBJ2-3 gives the full variable domain: DSGVTQTPKHLITATGQRVTLRCSPRSGDLSVYWYQQSLDQGLQFLIQYYNGEERAKGNILERFSAQQFPDLHSELNLSSLELGDSALYFCASSVGQDSQWTQYFGPGTRLTVL.

This chain uses TRBV7-6 with TRBJ1-2; 10 nucleotides line up with TRBD1. CDR3 length: 15 amino acids. The trim removed 5 bases at V and 0 bases at J, leaving 3 bases unmatched. CDR1 is SGHVS, CDR2 FNYEAQ, per germline. The CDR3 bases are TGTGCCAGCAGCCTAGGGACAGGGGCTAACTATGGCTACACCTTC. Translated, it gives CASSLGTGANYGYTF.

The rearrangement joins TRBV7-8 to TRBJ2-2, with 7 bases that match TRBD1. The CDR3 consists of 17 residues. Germline CDR1 reads SGHVS; CDR2 reads FQNEAQ. With V trimmed by 3 bases and J by 1 base, 8 bases remained unmatched. The chain's CDR3 is CASSFTVQGRNTGELFF. In nucleotides, the CDR3 is TGTGCCAGCAGCTTCACAGTACAGGGGAGGAACACCGGGGAGCTGTTTTTT.

In its sample, this clone was seen once. The V gene is TRBV30, the J gene TRBJ2-5, with D maybe TRBD1 (5 bases). V was trimmed by 1 base and J by 1 base, leaving 13 bases between them. Per the germline V gene, CDR1 is GTSNPN and CDR2 is SVGIG (reference sequence). CDR3 length: 15 amino acids. CDR3 residues: CAWSASPGAQETQYF. In DNA form, the CDR3 reads TGTGCCTGGAGTGCCTCCCCTGGGGCCCAAGAGACCCAGTACTTC.

V usage is TRBV2 and J usage is TRBJ1-2, with 8 bases that match TRBD1. With 6 bases clipped from V and 11 bases from J, the junction kept 11 bases outside the gene matches. CDR1 is SNHLY, CDR2 FYNNEI, per germline. The CDR3 extends over 13 amino acids. CDR3 sequence (DNA): TGTGCCAGCAGAAAGCCGGGACAGGTGAATTACACCTTC. Its protein product is CASRKPGQVNYTF.

The V call is TRBV7-9, the J call TRBJ2-7; 9 nucleotides line up with TRBD2. J was trimmed by 3 bases and V by 1 base; bases with no gene match: 4. The CDR3 is 15 amino acids. CDR1 is SEHNR, CDR2 FQNEAQ, per germline (reference sequence). DNA of the CDR3: TGTGCCAGCAGCTTAGGGCTAGCGGGGATCTACGAGCAGTACTTC. Its protein product is CASSLGLAGIYEQYF.

This chain links TRBV19 with TRBJ1-3; D is unresolved. Per germline, CDR1 LNHDA and CDR2 SQIVND (reference sequence). The length of the CDR3 is 12 residues. V was pared by 2 bases and J by 4 bases, with 3 bases between. This CDR3 is CASSISGNTIYF. The CDR3 region has the DNA TGTGCCAGTAGTATATCGGGAAACACCATATATTTT.

The rearrangement uses TRBV11-2 and TRBJ1-2; possibly TRBD1 for D (5 bases). CDR1 and CDR2 (germline): SGHAT, FQNNGV. This CDR3 is 13 amino acids long. The V end lost 0 bases, the J end lost 7 bases, and 9 bases lay between the germline ends. The CDR3 is CASSLDQGGGYTF. CDR3 sequence (DNA): TGTGCCAGCAGCTTAGATCAGGGAGGTGGCTACACCTTC.